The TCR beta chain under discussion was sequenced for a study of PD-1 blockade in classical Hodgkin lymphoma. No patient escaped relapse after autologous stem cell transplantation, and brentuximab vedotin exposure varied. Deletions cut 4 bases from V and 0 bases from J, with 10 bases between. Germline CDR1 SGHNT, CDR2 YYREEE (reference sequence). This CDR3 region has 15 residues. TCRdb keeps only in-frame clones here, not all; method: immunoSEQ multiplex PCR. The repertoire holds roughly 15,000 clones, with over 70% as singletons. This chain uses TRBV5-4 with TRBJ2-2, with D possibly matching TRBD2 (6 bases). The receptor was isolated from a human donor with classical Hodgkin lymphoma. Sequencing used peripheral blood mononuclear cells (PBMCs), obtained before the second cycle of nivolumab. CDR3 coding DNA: TGTGCCAGCAGCCCGGGACTTTCGAACACCGGGGAGCTGTTTTTT. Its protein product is CASSPGLSNTGELFF. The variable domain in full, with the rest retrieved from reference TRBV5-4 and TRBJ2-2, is ETGVTQSPTHLIKTRGQQVTLRCSSQSGHNTVSWYQQALGQGPQFIFQYYREEENGRGNFPPRFSGLQFPNYSSELNVNALELDDSALYLCASSPGLSNTGELFFGEGSRLTVL.